The 13 T cell receptor beta chains listed next were all sequenced from one sample in a study of CD8 T cells in ankylosing spondylitis. TCRdb redid the calling of the 5' RACE reads with MiXCR, one entry per CDR3 protein. The data show 150,000 to 200,000 distinct CDR3 sequences, roughly 30% seen once. What was sequenced was synovial fluid, either unsorted or a sorted T cell fraction (not recorded which). The receptors shown here come from a male donor with ankylosing spondylitis.

CDR3 protein: CASSQGGLANEKLFF. CDR3 coding DNA: TGTGCCAGCAGCCAAGGAGGCTTGGCTAATGAAAAACTGTTTTTT. The chain couples TRBV3-1 to TRBJ1-4; no firm D call. This CDR3 has 15 residues. Trimming left V 1 base short and J 3 bases short, with 9 bases between. The V gene's germline CDR1 is LGHDT and CDR2 YNNKEL (reference sequence).

This chain uses TRBV4-1 with TRBJ2-3; no firm D call. This CDR3 has 13 residues. From germline, CDR1 is MGHRA and CDR2 YSYEKL. V shed 2 bases and J shed 2 bases, with 5 bases lying between them. The CDR3, as DNA: TGCGCCAGCAGCCAAAGTAACACAGATACGCAGTATTTT. Its protein is CASSQSNTDTQYF.

V and J are TRBV20-1 and TRBJ2-7, with D maybe TRBD1 (6 bases). Germline lookup yields CDR1 DFQATT and CDR2 SNEGSKA (reference sequence). This CDR3 region has 15 residues. V lost 4 bases to trimming and J lost 4 bases, with 20 bases between them. The CDR3 sequence: CSATSLGAARYEQYF. The CDR3 DNA follows: TGCAGTGCTACTTCCTTGGGGGCAGCAAGGTACGAGCAGTACTTC.

Written as DNA, the CDR3 is TGTGCCAGCAGGATGGACAGGGGTAGGACTGAGCAGTTCTTC. Protein product: CASRMDRGRTEQFF. The chain couples TRBV28 to TRBJ2-1; 9 bases are a match to TRBD1. This CDR3 contains 14 residues. Looked up from germline, CDR1 is MDHEN and CDR2 is SYDVKM. V shed 6 bases, J shed 9 bases, and the junction held 9 bases outside the gene matches.

V and J are TRBV28 and TRBJ1-1; 10 nucleotides match TRBD1. CDR1 and CDR2 from the germline V gene are MDHEN and SYDVKM. V lost 7 bases and J lost 2; bases outside the gene matches: 4. The CDR3 has 14 residues. The chain's CDR3 is CASIRQGANTEAFF. The CDR3 nucleotides read TGTGCCAGCATCCGACAGGGGGCAAACACTGAAGCTTTCTTT. The full variable domain, its missing parts supplied by reference TRBV28 and TRBJ1-1, is DVKVTQSSRYLVKRTGEKVFLECVQDMDHENMFWYRQDPGLGLRLIYFSYDVKMKEKGDIPEGYSVSREKKERFSLILESASTNQTSMYLCASIRQGANTEAFFGQGTRLTVV.

This sequence joins TRBV12-3 or TRBV12-4 and TRBJ2-7, with D perhaps given as TRBD1 or TRBD2 (5 bases each). This CDR3 is 13 amino acids long. Deletions cut 3 bases from V and 7 bases from J, with 13 bases between. The CDR3 nucleotides are TGTGCCAGCAGTTTTGGGACGGCTTGGGAGCAGTACTTC. Translating it yields CASSFGTAWEQYF.

The V and J genes are TRBV11-2 and TRBJ2-7; 7 bases are shared with TRBD2. The J segment lost 7 bases and the V segment lost 0 bases, leaving 6 bases of the junction unmatched. Germline V gene sequence: CDR1 SGHAT, CDR2 FQNNGV. The CDR3 extends over 14 amino acids. The CDR3 region has the DNA TGTGCCAGCAGCTTAGATGGGAGGGGTAAGGAGCAGTACTTC. Translating gives CASSLDGRGKEQYF.

This clonotype came up a few times. The CDR3, as DNA: TGTGCCATCAGTGACATGAGACAAAACACTGAAGCTTTCTTT. It yields the protein CAISDMRQNTEAFF. The V gene is TRBV10-3, the J gene TRBJ1-1, with D unclear. Per germline, CDR1 ENHRY and CDR2 SYGVKD. V was shortened by 3 bases and J by 2 bases, with 10 bases between the two germline ends. CDR3 size: 14 residues.

The sample holds many counts of this clonotype. The rearrangement uses TRBV5-1 and TRBJ2-3; TRBD2 is a possible D gene (6 bases). The CDR3 has 14 residues. The V and J ends lost 2 bases and 4 bases respectively, with 11 bases between them. From germline, CDR1 is SGHRS and CDR2 YFSETQ. The CDR3 region is CASSFGTVADTQYF. CDR3 DNA: TGCGCCAGCAGCTTTGGGACTGTGGCAGATACGCAGTATTTT.

This clonotype was seen at least ten times. V and J are TRBV6-2 or TRBV6-3 and TRBJ2-7; 7 positions agree with TRBD1. The CDR3 loop spans 14 amino acids. The V gene's germline CDR1 is MNHEY and CDR2 SVGEGT. The ends lost 5 bases at V and 2 bases at J; junction bases unmatched: 6. CDR3 region: CASSPPGTAYEQYF. CDR3 DNA sequence: TGTGCCAGCAGTCCTCCAGGGACAGCCTACGAGCAGTACTTC.

Only a few counts were recorded for this clonotype. This chain links TRBV27 with TRBJ2-3; D is possibly TRBD2 (5 bases). This CDR3 is 16 amino acids long. Per the germline V gene, CDR1 is MNHEY and CDR2 is SMNVEV (reference sequence). The V end lost 1 base, the J end lost 0 bases, and 11 bases lay between the germline ends. CDR3 loop: CASSLYVRGSTDTQYF. The CDR3 DNA follows: TGTGCCAGCAGTTTATATGTCCGGGGAAGCACAGATACGCAGTATTTT.

This clonotype was seen more than once but under ten times. J is TRBJ2-3 and V is TRBV20-1; the D is unclear. The V and J ends lost 1 base and 5 bases respectively, with 13 bases between them. The CDR3 is 14 amino acids. Germline assignment: CDR1 DFQATT and CDR2 SNEGSKA (reference sequence). In DNA, the CDR3 is TGCAGTGCTAGAGCCCCAGCACACGGAGATACGCAGTATTTT. Amino acids: CSARAPAHGDTQYF.

This chain uses TRBV29-1 with TRBJ1-1; the match to TRBD1 covers 10 bases. CDR3 length: 14 amino acids. J gave up 4 bases and V 5 bases, and 7 bases lay outside the gene matches. Germline V gives CDR1 SQVTM, CDR2 ANQGSEA. CDR3 DNA: TGCAGCGTTACTCCGGGACAGGGGTTCACTGAAGCTTTCTTT. The encoded protein is CSVTPGQGFTEAFF.